This T cell receptor (beta chain) was documented in a study of T cell responses to AZD1222 COVID-19 vaccine. The CDR3 is 16 amino acids. Per the germline V gene, CDR1 is LGHDT and CDR2 is YNNKEL (reference sequence). The V end lost 0 bases, the J end lost 1 base, and 12 bases lay between the germline ends. The assay was immunoSEQ multiplex PCR, and TCRdb's table has in-frame clones only and misses some. The sample has 130,000 or so clones; roughly 93% are singletons. The TCR was taken from an adult in good health. The rearrangement links TRBV3-1 (or the pseudogene TRBV3-2) to TRBJ1-2; the D gene is possibly TRBD1 (5 bases). The sample consisted of peripheral blood, taken on day 0 of AZD1222 vaccination. The CDR3, as DNA: TGTGCCAGCAGCCAAGATTTCTCGGGACGTAACTATGGCTACACCTTC. Encoded protein: CASSQDFSGRNYGYTF.